This passage covers 27 T cell receptor beta chains from one sample sequenced in a study of T cells after somatic rescue of genetic block. The assay was immunoSEQ multiplex PCR, and TCRdb's table has in-frame clones only and misses some. The repertoire holds approximately 100,000 clones, with about 87% as singletons. Sequencing was performed on peripheral blood mononuclear cells (PBMCs). The receptor set was obtained from a woman younger than 30.

The chain's CDR3 is CASSPRWGADTEAFF. The CDR3 nucleotides read TGTGCCAGCAGCCCTCGTTGGGGGGCCGACACTGAAGCTTTCTTT. The chain combines TRBV7-9 with TRBJ1-1; tentatively, D is TRBD1 (6 bases). This CDR3 contains 15 residues. V lost 5 bases and J lost 3, with 16 bases in between. Looked up from germline, CDR1 is SEHNR and CDR2 is FQNEAQ (reference sequence).

The chain uses TRBV5-1 and TRBJ2-5; TRBD2 might be the D (6 bases). The germline CDR1 and CDR2 sequences are SGHRS and YFSETQ. This CDR3 is built from 15 residues. V was cut by 2 bases and J by 1 base, with 12 bases left in between. CDR3 DNA: TGCGCCAGCAGCTTCCGCGCGGGAACCCAAGAGACCCAGTACTTC. This gives the protein CASSFRAGTQETQYF.

The CDR3 here is CASSLYPQGVGYGYTF. The CDR3 DNA follows: TGTGCCAGCAGTTTATACCCGCAGGGGGTAGGCTATGGCTACACCTTC. The V call is TRBV27, the J call TRBJ1-2; 7 bases align to TRBD1. The trim removed 1 base at V and 4 bases at J, leaving 9 bases unmatched. This CDR3 is built from 16 residues. Looked up from germline, CDR1 is MNHEY and CDR2 is SMNVEV (reference sequence).

The V and J genes are TRBV27 and TRBJ2-5, with D possibly TRBD2 on 5 matching bases. V shed 5 bases and J shed 11 bases, with 21 bases lying between them. Germline CDR1 reads MNHEY; CDR2 reads SMNVEV (reference sequence). This CDR3 has 14 amino acids. The DNA of the CDR3 is TGTGCCAGCAGTGCAACTAGTACGTTCACGTCTCAGTACTTC. Translation gives CASSATSTFTSQYF.

The rearrangement joins TRBV6-6 to TRBJ2-1, with D uncertain. Per germline, CDR1 MNHNY and CDR2 SVGAGI (reference sequence). The CDR3 has 13 amino acids. V was shortened by 6 bases and J by 0 bases, with 6 bases between the two germline ends. CDR3 in amino acids: CASRYTSYNEQFF. As DNA, the CDR3 is TGTGCCAGCAGGTATACCTCCTACAATGAGCAGTTCTTC.

The V and J genes are TRBV5-1 and TRBJ2-3; no reliable D call. Germline CDR1 is SGHRS and CDR2 is YFSETQ. The CDR3 spans 12 residues. The V end was cut by 0 bases, the J end by 6 bases, with 5 bases between. The chain's CDR3 is CASSLAGDTQYF. For the CDR3, the DNA is TGCGCCAGCAGCTTGGCCGGGGATACGCAGTATTTT. Drawing the rest from reference TRBV5-1 and TRBJ2-3, the complete variable domain is KAGVTQTPRYLIKTRGQQVTLSCSPISGHRSVSWYQQTPGQGLQFLFEYFSETQRNKGNFPGRFSGRQFSNSRSEMNVSTLELGDSALYLCASSLAGDTQYFGPGTRLTVL.

In DNA form, the CDR3 reads TGCAGCGTTGAAATCGGACAGGGGGCAGGTGGCTACACCTTC. It encodes CSVEIGQGAGGYTF. V usage is TRBV29-1 and J usage is TRBJ1-2; 11 bases fit TRBD1. V was pared by 2 bases and J by 7 bases, with 6 bases of the junction left unmatched. This CDR3 region has 14 residues. Germline loops: CDR1 SQVTM, CDR2 ANQGSEA.

This clone has a single count. V gene TRBV6-5 combines with J gene TRBJ1-2, with D possibly matching TRBD1 (5 bases). Germline CDR1 and CDR2: MNHEY and SVGAGI. The ends were cut back, 7 bases at V and 9 bases at J, with 18 bases in the middle. This CDR3 region has 13 residues. The CDR3 nucleotides read TGTGCCAGCAAGGAACATGGGGGGACGAGCTACACCTTC. The encoded protein is CASKEHGGTSYTF.

The chain carries TRBV27 and TRBJ1-1; D ambiguous. The CDR3 is made up of 17 amino acids. Per germline, CDR1 MNHEY and CDR2 SMNVEV (reference sequence). V was trimmed by 8 bases and J by 0 bases, leaving 22 bases between them. CDR3: CASCLNPDGDMNTEAFF. For the CDR3, the DNA is TGTGCCAGCTGCCTCAACCCCGACGGAGACATGAACACTGAAGCTTTCTTT.

The chain has TRBV5-1 and TRBJ2-7; TRBD2 is a possible D gene (7 bases). Germline-derived CDR1 and CDR2 are SGHRS and YFSETQ. V lost 0 bases and J lost 3, with 25 bases in between. The CDR3 has 19 amino acids. The CDR3 loop is CASSLGGLRGGPQSYEQYF. The CDR3 bases are TGCGCCAGCAGCTTGGGAGGACTGAGGGGGGGGCCCCAGAGCTACGAGCAGTACTTC.

The rearrangement links TRBV7-9 to TRBJ2-1; D is undetermined. Germline-derived CDR1 and CDR2 are SEHNR and FQNEAQ (reference sequence). V was trimmed by 5 bases and J by 2 bases, leaving 16 bases between them. The CDR3 spans 16 residues. The CDR3 is CASSPPVPTTYNEQFF. In DNA, the CDR3 is TGTGCCAGCAGCCCTCCCGTACCAACAACCTACAATGAGCAGTTCTTC.

The chain has TRBV19 and TRBJ1-2, with 11 bases that match TRBD1. V lost 3 bases, J lost 3 bases, and 3 bases stayed unmatched. Germline V lookup: CDR1 LNHDA, CDR2 SQIVND (reference sequence). The CDR3 length is 15 residues. The DNA for the CDR3 is TGTGCCAGTAGTATTAGGGACAGGGGGGACTATGGCTACACCTTC. Its translation: CASSIRDRGDYGYTF.

The CDR3 here is CASSLSYEGLNTEAFF. The DNA of the CDR3 is TGTGCCAGCAGTTTATCGTATGAGGGGCTGAACACTGAAGCTTTCTTT. The genes are TRBV27 and TRBJ1-1, with TRBD1 as a possible D gene (5 bases). The germline V and J ends were trimmed by 0 bases and 0 bases, with 11 bases remaining between them. This CDR3 spans 16 amino acids. Looked up from germline, CDR1 is MNHEY and CDR2 is SMNVEV (reference sequence).

The chain uses TRBV27 and TRBJ2-7, with TRBD2 matching over 8 bases. This CDR3 has 14 amino acids. From germline, CDR1 is MNHEY and CDR2 SMNVEV (reference sequence). V lost 6 bases to trimming and J lost 5 bases; unmatched junction nucleotides: 9. The chain's CDR3 is CASSLEREYHEQYF. In DNA, the CDR3 is TGTGCCAGCAGCCTTGAGCGGGAGTACCACGAGCAGTACTTC.

This clone appeared a single time. This chain connects TRBV5-1 to TRBJ2-1; 10 bases fit TRBD1. CDR3 length: 16 amino acids. The germline CDR1 and CDR2 sequences are SGHRS and YFSETQ. Trimming cost V 4 bases and J 4 bases; bases outside gene matches: 8. The CDR3 protein is CASSPGGTGAYNEQFF. The DNA for the CDR3 is TGCGCCAGCAGCCCCGGTGGGACAGGGGCTTACAATGAGCAGTTCTTC.

J is TRBJ1-4 and V is TRBV10-3, with a weak D call TRBD1 (5 bases). The germline V and J ends were trimmed by 8 bases and 3 bases, with 13 bases remaining between them. Germline CDR1 and CDR2: ENHRY and SYGVKD. This CDR3 is 14 amino acids long. CDR3 loop: CAISPGLSNEKLFF. CDR3 coding DNA: TGTGCCATCTCACCGGGACTGTCTAATGAAAAACTGTTTTTT.

This chain joins TRBV6-1 and TRBJ2-3, with a tentative D call TRBD2 (6 bases). CDR3 length: 15 residues. The germline V gene has CDR1 MNHNS and CDR2 SASEGT. V was shortened by 2 bases and J by 6 bases, with 15 bases between the two germline ends. The CDR3 sequence is CASSEWAEGADTQYF. The CDR3 coding sequence is TGTGCCAGCAGTGAATGGGCGGAGGGTGCCGATACGCAGTATTTT.

This chain uses TRBV5-1 with TRBJ2-1, with D tentatively TRBD1 or TRBD2 (5 bases each). CDR1 and CDR2 from the germline V gene are SGHRS and YFSETQ. V gave up 0 bases and J gave up 5 bases, with 18 bases separating them. The CDR3 has 17 residues. The CDR3 sequence is CASSLVRGLGADNEQFF. The CDR3 coding sequence is TGCGCCAGCAGCTTGGTTCGCGGACTTGGGGCCGACAATGAGCAGTTCTTC.

This clone was seen only once. The chain uses TRBV5-1 and TRBJ1-5; D remains ambiguous. Germline V CDR1 and CDR2: SGHRS, YFSETQ. Trimming removed 4 bases at V and 2 bases at J, with 10 bases between. CDR3 size: 14 residues. The CDR3 spells CASSTDTGNQPQHF. For the CDR3, the DNA is TGCGCCAGCAGCACCGACACCGGCAATCAGCCCCAGCATTTT.

The rearrangement links TRBV14 to TRBJ1-2; D uncertain. V lost 0 bases, J lost 13 bases, and 6 bases lay in between. Germline V gives CDR1 SGHDN, CDR2 FVKESK. This CDR3 has 10 residues. The CDR3 nucleotides read TGTGCCAGCAGCCAAGATTGCCCCACCTTC. It is translated as CASSQDCPTF. The full variable domain, its missing parts supplied by reference TRBV14 and TRBJ1-2, is EAGVTQFPSHSVIEKGQTVTLRCDPISGHDNLYWYRRVMGKEIKFLLHFVKESKQDESGMPNNRFLAERTGGTYSTLKVQPAELEDSGVYFCASSQDCPTFGSGTRLTVV.

The chain has TRBV19 and TRBJ1-2, with TRBD1 matching over 9 bases. J was trimmed by 7 bases and V by 7 bases; bases with no gene match: 7. The germline CDR1 and CDR2 sequences are LNHDA and SQIVND (reference sequence). This CDR3 region has 13 residues. The CDR3 region is CASTNRGQGGYTF. DNA for the CDR3: TGTGCCAGTACGAACAGGGGGCAAGGTGGCTACACCTTC.

The chain employs TRBV27 and TRBJ2-3, with TRBD2 matching over 9 bases. The germline CDR1 and CDR2 sequences are MNHEY and SMNVEV (reference sequence). The trim removed 5 bases at V and 3 bases at J, leaving 12 bases unmatched. CDR3 length equals 17 residues. CDR3 in DNA: TGTGCCAGCAGTCCGCGGAGCGGGAGGAGTAGAACAGATACGCAGTATTTT. Its protein is CASSPRSGRSRTDTQYF.

The V gene is TRBV30, the J gene TRBJ2-3; no clear D. This CDR3 is built from 13 residues. Germline V gene data show CDR1 as GTSNPN and CDR2 as SVGIG (reference sequence). V lost 0 bases, J lost 6 bases, and 10 bases lay in between. CDR3 bases: TGTGCCTGGAGTGTACCCCCCTGGGATACGCAGTATTTT. As protein: CAWSVPPWDTQYF.

This sequence joins TRBV5-1 and TRBJ2-1; 11 bases align to TRBD2. CDR1 is SGHRS and CDR2 is YFSETQ in the germline V gene. This CDR3 is 16 amino acids long. V was pared by 1 base and J by 7 bases, with 7 bases of the junction left unmatched. The CDR3 loop is CASSLYLAGGPNEQFF. In DNA form, the CDR3 reads TGCGCCAGCAGCTTGTATTTAGCGGGAGGGCCTAATGAGCAGTTCTTC.

This chain uses TRBV6-5 with TRBJ1-2; D possibly corresponds to TRBD1 (6 bases). The CDR3 totals 16 residues. Trimming took off 0 bases at V and 3 bases at J, with 14 bases between the two ends. Germline V CDR1 and CDR2: MNHEY, SVGAGI. CDR3 DNA sequence: TGTGCCAGCAGTTACTCACAGGGATGGGGTGACTATGGCTACACCTTC. Translation gives CASSYSQGWGDYGYTF.

V is TRBV25-1 and J is TRBJ2-7; D possibly corresponds to TRBD2 (5 bases). Trimming left V 4 bases short and J 4 bases short, with 11 bases between. CDR3 size: 13 residues. Germline-derived CDR1 and CDR2 are MGHDK and SYGVNS. The CDR3 coding sequence is TGTGCCAGCAGTGGTCTAGCCGGGTACGAGCAGTACTTC. It codes for CASSGLAGYEQYF.

V and J are TRBV28 and TRBJ1-1; D possibly corresponds to TRBD1 (6 bases). The CDR3 is 15 amino acids. Germline V CDR1 and CDR2: MDHEN, SYDVKM. Trimming cost V 3 bases and J 4 bases, with 15 bases left between them. This CDR3 is CASSLQQGSRTEAFF. CDR3 DNA sequence: TGTGCCAGCAGTTTGCAACAGGGAAGTCGCACTGAAGCTTTCTTT. Together with reference TRBV28 and TRBJ1-1, the CDR3 gives the full variable domain: DVKVTQSSRYLVKRTGEKVFLECVQDMDHENMFWYRQDPGLGLRLIYFSYDVKMKEKGDIPEGYSVSREKKERFSLILESASTNQTSMYLCASSLQQGSRTEAFFGQGTRLTVV.